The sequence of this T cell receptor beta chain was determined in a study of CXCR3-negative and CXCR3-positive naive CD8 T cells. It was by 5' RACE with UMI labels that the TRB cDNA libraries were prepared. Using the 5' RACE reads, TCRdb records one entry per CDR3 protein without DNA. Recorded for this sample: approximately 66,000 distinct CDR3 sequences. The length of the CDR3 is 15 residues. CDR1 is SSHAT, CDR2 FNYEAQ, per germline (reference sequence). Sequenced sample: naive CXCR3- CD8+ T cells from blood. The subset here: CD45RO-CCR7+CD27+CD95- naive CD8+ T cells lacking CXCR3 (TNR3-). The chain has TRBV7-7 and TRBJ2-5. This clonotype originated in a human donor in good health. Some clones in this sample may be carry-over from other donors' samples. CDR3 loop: CASSLVPGWGETQYF.